This T cell receptor (beta chain) derives from a study of blood T cell repertoires in COVID-19. Methods used by the authors: Amplification from reference gene primers served as the basis for estimated nucleated cell counts. The assay was immunoSEQ multiplex PCR, and TCRdb's table has in-frame clones only and misses some. That table furnishes V, J and clone size, whereas the DNA furnished D and trimming. The sample yields about 61,000 clones, approximately 80% seen once. CDR3 size: 15 residues. Per the germline V gene, CDR1 is MRHNA and CDR2 is SNTAGT. Trimming took off 3 bases at V and 5 bases at J, with 16 bases between the two ends.

The sequenced sample consisted of peripheral blood. The chain joins TRBV6-4 to TRBJ1-2; no firm D call. This TCR derives from an elderly man with active or convalescent COVID-19. The CDR3 region is CASSERFGSWYGYTF. In DNA, the CDR3 is TGTGCCAGCAGTGAACGATTCGGGAGTTGGTATGGCTACACCTTC.